The next 17 T cell receptor beta chains were all read from a single sample in a study of regulatory T cells in long-lasting Graves disease. The time point was: newly diagnosed GD, antithyroid drugs for less than 3 months. The authors made the TCR library using RNA they extracted from PBMCs. In building TCR beta libraries, iRepertoire HTBI primers were used together with Arm-PCR of CDR3 regions. TCRdb reprocessed the multiplex PCR reads via MiXCR and lists one record per CDR3 protein. The sample shows about 240,000 distinct CDR3 sequences, 20% to 25% of them seen only once. The sequencing used peripheral blood mononuclear cells (PBMCs), collected at new diagnosis, from a patient treated with antithyroid drugs. Every receptor here comes from a female donor with Graves disease.

V and J are TRBV4-3 and TRBJ1-1, with D uncertain. CDR3 length: 15 residues. V lost 4 bases to trimming and J lost 1 base, with 13 bases between them. Germline CDR1 is LGHNA and CDR2 is YSLEER. This CDR3 is CASSREILGNTEAFF. The CDR3 nucleotides are TGCGCCAGCAGCCGAGAGATACTCGGGAACACTGAAGCTTTCTTT.

To note about this clonotype: A clone one base away is much larger, so this may be a read error. The genes are TRBV6-2 or TRBV6-3 and TRBJ1-2, with D uncertain. V lost 0 bases and J 6 bases, leaving 5 bases between the germline ends. The CDR3 is 12 residues long. Per germline, CDR1 MNHEY and CDR2 SVGEGT. The CDR3 spells CASSYSGNGYTF. For the CDR3, the DNA is TGTGCCAGCAGTTACTCGGGGAATGGCTACACCTTC.

The table lists this clonotype with many counts. The V and J genes are TRBV9 and TRBJ1-1, with 7 bases matching TRBD1. The CDR3 spans 17 residues. V dropped 2 bases and J dropped 5; count of bases not matched to a gene: 15. Germline V gives CDR1 SGDLS, CDR2 YYNGEE. This chain's CDR3 is CASSVYGGQFISTEAFF. Written as DNA, the CDR3 is TGTGCCAGCAGCGTCTATGGGGGACAGTTTATATCGACTGAAGCTTTCTTT.

The rearrangement joins TRBV2 to TRBJ2-7; TRBD2 matches at 14 bases. Germline CDR1 is SNHLY and CDR2 is FYNNEI. The CDR3 contains 15 residues. J lost 4 bases, V lost 6 bases, and 5 bases had no gene match. The chain's CDR3 is CASRDGTSGSYEQYF. In nucleotides, the CDR3 is TGTGCCAGCAGAGACGGGACTAGCGGGAGTTACGAGCAGTACTTC.

This clonotype was detected once. A read error may be the cause here, since a much bigger clone is one base away. The chain employs TRBV6-5 and TRBJ2-6; D is possibly TRBD1 or TRBD2 (5 bases each). The CDR3 covers 14 residues. Germline CDR1 MNHEY, CDR2 SVGAGI. In DNA, the CDR3 is TGTGCCAGCAGTTCGAGACCCGGGGCCAACGTCCTGGCTTTC. It encodes CASSSRPGANVLAF.

This clonotype occurred many times. The genes are TRBV12-3 or TRBV12-4 and TRBJ2-1, with unresolved D. The CDR3 totals 13 residues. Trimming stripped 3 bases from V and 7 bases from J, with 10 bases between. The CDR3 is CASSLNRWNEQFF. CDR3 nucleotides: TGTGCCAGCAGTTTGAACCGATGGAATGAGCAGTTCTTC.

The chain carries TRBV19 and TRBJ2-1; a possible D gene is TRBD1 (6 bases). Germline V gene data show CDR1 as LNHDA and CDR2 as SQIVND (reference sequence). This CDR3 has 15 residues. The V and J ends lost 6 bases and 0 bases respectively, with 12 bases between them. The CDR3 DNA is TGTGCCAGTAGGACGACAGGAAGCTCCTACAATGAGCAGTTCTTC. Protein product: CASRTTGSSYNEQFF.

This clonotype was seen at least ten times. This chain links TRBV6-5 with TRBJ2-6; D remains unclear. V was cut by 2 bases and J by 0 bases, with 5 bases left in between. There are 15 residues in the CDR3. From germline, CDR1 is MNHEY and CDR2 SVGAGI. The CDR3 spells CASSYDRSGANVLTF. The DNA of the CDR3 is TGTGCCAGCAGTTACGACCGCTCTGGGGCCAACGTCCTGACTTTC.

V is TRBV6-1 and J is TRBJ1-4; D remains ambiguous. The CDR3 contains 13 residues. The V and J ends lost 8 bases and 8 bases respectively, with 15 bases between them. Germline V gene lookup returns CDR1 MNHNS and CDR2 SASEGT. The CDR3 protein is CASALSSREKLFF. The CDR3 DNA reads TGTGCCAGCGCTCTCAGTTCGAGGGAAAAACTGTTTTTT.

This clonotype has ten or more counts. CDR3 amino acids: CASGSRTGDLNEQFF. CDR3 nucleotide sequence: TGTGCTAGTGGCTCCCGGACAGGGGACTTGAATGAGCAGTTCTTC. The chain carries TRBV12-5 and TRBJ2-1; TRBD1 agrees at 9 bases. This CDR3 is built from 15 residues. Germline V gives CDR1 LGHNT, CDR2 FRNRAP. Trimming at V came to 6 bases and at J to 7 bases, leaving 10 bases not matched to a gene.

Points on this clonotype: A much larger clone differs from this one at a single base, so this may be a read error. The J gene is TRBJ2-4, the V gene TRBV4-2; a weak D match, TRBD2 (5 bases). Germline V gene data show CDR1 as LGHNA and CDR2 as YNFKEQ. CDR3 length equals 14 residues. The CDR3 DNA reads as TGTGCCAGCAGCCAAGGAGGCAGCAAAAGGGAGCAGCTCTTC. This gives the protein CASSQGGSKREQLF.

This clonotype was seen at least ten times. At one end, the junction sequence differs from germline, possibly due to a read error. The V gene is TRBV4-1, the J gene TRBJ1-1; D not certain. Germline V gene lookup returns CDR1 MGHRA and CDR2 YSYEKL. This CDR3 is built from 14 residues. The DNA of the CDR3 is TGTGCCAGCAGCCAAGATATGCGTGGCACTGAAGCTTTCTTT. This gives the protein CASSQDMRGTEAFF.

This clonotype was found many times. V is TRBV12-5 and J is TRBJ2-4, with 11 bases identical to TRBD2. Trimming removed 3 bases from V and 6 bases from J; junction bases left unmatched: 7. This CDR3 has 16 amino acids. Germline lookup yields CDR1 LGHNT and CDR2 FRNRAP. The CDR3 sequence is CASGFYPTSGTNIQYF. Here the CDR3 DNA reads TGTGCTAGTGGTTTCTACCCGACTAGCGGGACAAACATTCAGTACTTC.

This clonotype turned up a few times. The V gene is TRBV19, the J gene TRBJ1-1; no definite D call. The V end was cut by 9 bases, the J end by 1 base, with 6 bases between. CDR1 is LNHDA, CDR2 SQIVND, per germline (reference sequence). The CDR3 covers 11 residues. The CDR3 bases are TGTGCCAGCACTAAGAACACTGAAGCTTTCTTT. This sequence encodes CASTKNTEAFF.

Concerning this clonotype itself: This may arise from a read error, as a much more abundant clone is one base away. V and J are TRBV6-2 or TRBV6-3 and TRBJ1-4, with unresolved D. The CDR3 contains 16 residues. Germline-derived CDR1 and CDR2 are MNHEY and SVGEGT. Trimming removed 0 bases from V and 7 bases from J, with 15 bases in between. The CDR3 DNA reads TGTGCCAGCAGTTACTCCCTTCATTCGGGCGTTGAAAAACTGTTTTTT. Residues: CASSYSLHSGVEKLFF.

This clonotype was observed many times. The chain recombines TRBV7-2 with TRBJ2-2; TRBD2 matches at 14 bases. This CDR3 comprises 19 residues. Germline V CDR1 and CDR2: SGHTA, FQGNSA. V shed 2 bases, J shed 0 bases, and the junction held 5 bases outside the gene matches. The CDR3 DNA reads TGTGCCAGCAGCTTACGAGGACTAGCGGGGGGAGCGAACACCGGGGAGCTGTTTTTT. This encodes CASSLRGLAGGANTGELFF.

The rearrangement joins TRBV9 to TRBJ2-7; 8 bases match TRBD2. V lost 5 bases, J lost 0 bases, and 10 bases stayed unmatched. Germline V gene lookup returns CDR1 SGDLS and CDR2 YYNGEE. The CDR3 totals 16 residues. The CDR3 region has the DNA TGTGCCAGCAGTGCTAGGGTGGGGACTAGCTCCTACGAGCAGTACTTC. Translated, it gives CASSARVGTSSYEQYF.